These 22 T cell receptor beta chains share one sample of origin, sequenced in a study of blood T cells in healthy people across ages. A second PCR of roughly 7 to 11 cycles used a sample-barcoded 5' primer and a J-beta primer mix. One entry per CDR3 protein results from TCRdb running MiXCR on the 5' RACE reads. The data show fewer than 1.5 million distinct CDR3 sequences, with around 39% seen just once and approximately 7.9% held by the top ten. The sample taken for sequencing was blood. These receptor sequences come from a woman younger than 35 in good health.

The chain couples TRBV10-3 to TRBJ1-6, with D maybe TRBD1 (5 bases). Germline V lookup: CDR1 ENHRY, CDR2 SYGVKD. This CDR3 region has 15 residues. Trimming cost V 2 bases and J 6 bases, with 11 bases left between them. Written as DNA, the CDR3 is TGTGCCATCAGTGAGCTTGGACAATCTAATTCACCCCTCCACTTT. Translation: CAISELGQSNSPLHF.

The chain is built from TRBV28 and TRBJ2-7; no clear D. Germline V CDR1 and CDR2: MDHEN, SYDVKM. This CDR3 spans 13 amino acids. V dropped 8 bases and J dropped 7 bases, with 18 bases sitting between them. DNA of the CDR3: TGTGCCAGCTTTGCCCAGGATGAAAAGGAGCAGTACTTC. It is translated as CASFAQDEKEQYF. Full variable domain (missing parts from reference TRBV28 and TRBJ2-7): DVKVTQSSRYLVKRTGEKVFLECVQDMDHENMFWYRQDPGLGLRLIYFSYDVKMKEKGDIPEGYSVSREKKERFSLILESASTNQTSMYLCASFAQDEKEQYFGPGTRLTVT.

This clonotype was found a few times. The J gene is TRBJ2-1, the V gene TRBV4-2, with 12 bases lining up with TRBD2. Unmatched junction bases numbered 10, after V lost 0 bases and J lost 7 bases. Per germline, CDR1 LGHNA and CDR2 YNFKEQ. The CDR3 covers 18 residues. The CDR3 reads CASSQERLAGGPWNEQFF. Written as DNA, the CDR3 is TGTGCCAGCAGCCAAGAAAGGCTAGCGGGAGGGCCCTGGAATGAGCAGTTCTTC.

The chain uses TRBV27 and TRBJ2-1, with 7 bases fitting TRBD1. V lost 3 bases to trimming and J lost 2 bases; unmatched junction nucleotides: 4. Per germline, CDR1 MNHEY and CDR2 SMNVEV (reference sequence). This CDR3 has 15 residues. CDR3: CASSFGDSPYNEQFF. Written as DNA, the CDR3 is TGTGCCAGCAGTTTTGGGGACAGTCCCTACAATGAGCAGTTCTTC.

The chain has TRBV20-1 and TRBJ1-5; maybe TRBD1 (5 bases). V lost 6 bases to trimming and J lost 1 base, with 16 bases between them. The CDR3 has 15 amino acids. The germline V gene has CDR1 DFQATT and CDR2 SNEGSKA (reference sequence). CDR3 DNA sequence: TGCAGTGCCTTAGACCCAGGGTCAAGCAATCAGCCCCAGCATTTT. Protein sequence: CSALDPGSSNQPQHF.

This clonotype was seen repeatedly, ten times or more. The rearrangement joins TRBV20-1 to TRBJ2-1; D unresolved. The germline CDR1 and CDR2 sequences are DFQATT and SNEGSKA (reference sequence). Trimming stripped 3 bases from V and 2 bases from J, with 8 bases between. The CDR3 is 13 residues long. Here the CDR3 reads CSASSRAYNEQFF. CDR3 DNA sequence: TGCAGTGCTAGTAGCCGGGCCTACAATGAGCAGTTCTTC.

This sequence joins TRBV21-1 and TRBJ2-5; the table's D gene call, TRBD1, was not cross checked with the DNA. TRBV21-1 is reported as a pseudogene. The CDR3 covers 15 residues. This CDR3 is CASSMVGQQDNEQYF. In DNA form, the CDR3 reads TGTGCCAGCAGCATGGTGGGACAACAAGACAATGAGCAGTACTTC.

This chain joins TRBV6-5 and TRBJ2-1; D is ambiguous. The germline V and J ends were trimmed by 5 bases and 3 bases, with 8 bases remaining between them. Germline CDR1 and CDR2: MNHEY and SVGAGI. The CDR3 has 13 amino acids. The CDR3 reads CASSVSLYNEQFF. The CDR3 coding sequence is TGTGCCAGCAGTGTCAGTCTCTACAATGAGCAGTTCTTC.

This chain links TRBV4-2 with TRBJ2-5, with 12 bases lining up with TRBD2. The junction had 3 bases not matched to a gene; V was cut back by 0 bases and J by 4 bases. The CDR3 totals 16 residues. CDR1 is LGHNA, CDR2 YNFKEQ, per germline. This chain's CDR3 is CASSQDPLAGGETQYF. CDR3 DNA sequence: TGTGCCAGCAGCCAAGATCCACTAGCGGGAGGAGAGACCCAGTACTTC.

The chain links TRBV2 to TRBJ2-5; tentatively, D is TRBD1 (6 bases). The germline gives CDR1 SNHLY, CDR2 FYNNEI. This CDR3 has 13 residues. Trimming took 2 bases from V and 11 from J, leaving 15 bases between them. The CDR3 DNA reads TGTGCCAGCAGTGAACAGGGGAGTGGGGAGCAGTACTTC. Translated, it gives CASSEQGSGEQYF.

This clonotype was recorded many times. The rearrangement links TRBV7-2 to TRBJ2-1, with D possibly called TRBD1 or TRBD2 (5 bases each). Germline loops: CDR1 SGHTA, CDR2 FQGNSA. The CDR3 is 11 residues long. V lost 9 bases, J lost 7 bases, and 10 bases lay in between. The CDR3 spells CASTGANEQFF. The CDR3 nucleotides read TGTGCCAGTACCGGGGCGAATGAGCAGTTCTTC.

This clonotype showed up just a few times. The rearrangement joins TRBV10-3 to TRBJ2-7; D might be TRBD1 or TRBD2, each matching 5 bases. CDR3 length equals 14 residues. Germline assignment: CDR1 ENHRY and CDR2 SYGVKD. Trimming removed 5 bases at V and 3 bases at J, with 14 bases between. CDR3: CAISNRDGLYEQYF. CDR3 bases: TGTGCCATCAGTAACCGGGACGGACTCTACGAGCAGTACTTC.

The rearrangement uses TRBV20-1 and TRBJ2-7, with 7 nucleotides matching TRBD2. The CDR3 contains 16 residues. CDR1 is DFQATT and CDR2 is SNEGSKA in the germline V gene (reference sequence). The CDR3 sequence is CSATRVGREATYEQYF. The CDR3, as DNA: TGCAGCGCCACCCGGGTAGGGAGGGAGGCTACCTACGAGCAGTACTTC.

This rearrangement joins TRBV5-1 to TRBJ2-1; 10 nucleotides align to TRBD1. The end of the DNA aligns better with TRBJ2-7, so the J call may be wrong. CDR3 length: 20 residues. Per the germline V gene, CDR1 is SGHRS and CDR2 is YFSETQ. Here the CDR3 reads CASSFGGFTGTGERYNEQYF. The CDR3 coding sequence is TGCGCCAGCAGCTTTGGAGGCTTCACCGGGACAGGGGAGCGCTACAATGAGCAGTACTTC.

In its sample, this clonotype was seen a few times. The genes are TRBV28 and TRBJ1-5; D gene uncertain. Germline-derived CDR1 and CDR2 are MDHEN and SYDVKM. The CDR3 contains 14 residues. The germline V and J ends were trimmed by 6 bases and 5 bases, with 14 bases remaining between them. CDR3 DNA sequence: TGTGCCAGCAGCTTTATCCCGATCGATCAGCCCCAGCATTTT. This codes for CASSFIPIDQPQHF.

This chain connects TRBV29-1 to TRBJ1-1; the match to TRBD1 covers 7 bases. J was trimmed by 6 bases and V by 5 bases; bases with no gene match: 3. Germline CDR1 is SQVTM and CDR2 is ANQGSEA. The CDR3 loop spans 11 amino acids. The CDR3 reads CSVQGEAEAFF. CDR3 nucleotide sequence: TGCAGCGTTCAGGGGGAGGCTGAAGCTTTCTTT. Combining the CDR3 with reference TRBV29-1 and TRBJ1-1 gives the whole variable domain SAVISQKPSRDICQRGTSLTIQCQVDSQVTMMFWYRQQPGQSLTLIATANQGSEATYESGFVIDKFPISRPNLTFSTLTVSNMSPEDSSIYLCSVQGEAEAFFGQGTRLTVV.

This clonotype turned up a few times. The chain couples TRBV27 to TRBJ2-1; 8 bases are a match to TRBD2. The germline V gene has CDR1 MNHEY and CDR2 SMNVEV (reference sequence). The CDR3 is 20 amino acids. V lost 6 bases to trimming and J lost 0 bases; unmatched junction nucleotides: 19. CDR3 DNA sequence: TGTGCCAGCAGCCAAAAGGGGAGTAGCGGGGCCTTTAGCTCCTACAATGAGCAGTTCTTC. The encoded protein is CASSQKGSSGAFSSYNEQFF.

V is TRBV6-1 and J is TRBJ2-5; possibly TRBD1 for D (5 bases). The V end was cut by 7 bases, the J end by 0 bases, with 15 bases between. This CDR3 has 15 amino acids. Germline CDR1 is MNHNS and CDR2 is SASEGT. Here the CDR3 reads CASTPRAPDQETQYF. CDR3 sequence (DNA): TGTGCCAGCACCCCCAGGGCGCCCGACCAAGAGACCCAGTACTTC.

V gene TRBV19 combines with J gene TRBJ2-1; D might be TRBD2 (5 bases). V was pared by 3 bases and J by 5 bases, with 11 bases between. Germline-derived CDR1 and CDR2 are LNHDA and SQIVND (reference sequence). The CDR3 sequence is 14 residues long. The CDR3 is CASSILDSNNEQFF. The CDR3 DNA reads TGTGCCAGTAGTATCTTGGACTCGAACAATGAGCAGTTCTTC.

This clonotype was seen only a few times. J is TRBJ1-2 and V is TRBV4-1; a weak D match, TRBD1 (5 bases). The CDR3 runs 14 residues. Trimming shortened V by 1 base and J by 2 bases, and 8 bases separated the two germline ends. Per the germline V gene, CDR1 is MGHRA and CDR2 is YSYEKL. The CDR3 loop reads CASSQVGVNYGYTF. The CDR3 bases are TGCGCCAGCAGCCAAGTAGGGGTGAACTATGGCTACACCTTC.

This clonotype occurred once. V and J are TRBV7-2 and TRBJ2-4; D unresolved. TRBJ2-7 explains the end of the DNA better; the J call may be wrong. Germline V lookup: CDR1 SGHTA, CDR2 FQGNSA. The CDR3 runs 13 residues. The CDR3 DNA is TGTGCCAGCAGCCGGGTCTCTACGAACGAGCAGTACTTC. Amino acid sequence: CASSRVSTNEQYF.

The chain employs TRBV19 and TRBJ1-5; D remains ambiguous. CDR1 is LNHDA, CDR2 SQIVND, per germline (reference sequence). V was clipped by 7 bases and J by 4 bases, with 8 bases between them. There are 12 residues in the CDR3. CDR3 bases: TGTGCCAGTAAGATCCGGAATCAGCCCCAGCATTTT. Its translation: CASKIRNQPQHF. Filled out from reference TRBV19 and TRBJ1-5, the complete variable domain reads DGGITQSPKYLFRKEGQNVTLSCEQNLNHDAMYWYRQDPGQGLRLIYYSQIVNDFQKGDIAEGYSVSREKKESFPLTVTSAQKNPTAFYLCASKIRNQPQHFGDGTRLSIL.